This record covers a single TCR beta chain. What it binds is unknown. This entry is derived from a study of T cell responses to AZD1222 COVID-19 vaccine. Study overall: Both about-4-week and about-12-week second-dose recipients were combined.

Germline CDR1 and CDR2: SGHNT and YENEEA. Between the trimmed V and J ends, which lost 3 bases and 1 base, there was a span of 6 bases. The CDR3 length is 13 residues. Study-wide points: At baseline, just 5 or 6 AZD1222 recipients tested seropositive. In all cases, repertoires were sampled only after the peak T cell response. Nearly half of spike-specific TCRs reportedly target variant regions that are unmutated in the B.1.351 and B.1.1.7 variants.

TCRdb keeps only in-frame clones here, not all; method: immunoSEQ multiplex PCR. The table lists approximately 150,000 clones, about 92% of them singletons. The input for sequencing was peripheral blood, taken on day 0 of AZD1222 vaccination. The chain uses TRBV11-3 and TRBJ2-5; no firm D call. This TCR was sampled from an adult in good health. The DNA for the CDR3 is TGTGCCAGCAGCTTGGCCTTCCAAGAGACCCAGTACTTC. Translation gives CASSLAFQETQYF. Drawing the rest from reference TRBV11-3 and TRBJ2-5, the complete variable domain is EAGVVQSPRYKIIEKKQPVAFWCNPISGHNTLYWYLQNLGQGPELLIRYENEEAVDDSQLPKDRFSAERLKGVDSTLKIQPAELGDSAVYLCASSLAFQETQYFGPGTRLLVL.